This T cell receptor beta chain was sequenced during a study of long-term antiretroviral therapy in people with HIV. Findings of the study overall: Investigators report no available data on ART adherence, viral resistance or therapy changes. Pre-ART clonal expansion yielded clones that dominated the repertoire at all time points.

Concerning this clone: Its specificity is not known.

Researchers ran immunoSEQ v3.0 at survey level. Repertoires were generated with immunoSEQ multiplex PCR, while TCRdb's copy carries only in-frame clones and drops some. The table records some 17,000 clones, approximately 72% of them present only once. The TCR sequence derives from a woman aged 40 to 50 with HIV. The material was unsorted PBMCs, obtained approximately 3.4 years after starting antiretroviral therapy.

The CDR3 protein is CASSLERGGSQPQHF. The CDR3 DNA reads TGTGCCAGCAGCTTAGAAAGGGGAGGCTCTCAGCCCCAGCATTTT. The rearrangement uses TRBV7-8 and TRBJ1-5; D is possibly TRBD1 (5 bases). The V end was cut by 1 base, the J end by 6 bases, with 13 bases between. Per germline, CDR1 SGHVS and CDR2 FQNEAQ. CDR3 length equals 15 residues. The complete variable domain, with remaining parts taken from reference TRBV7-8 and TRBJ1-5, reads GAGVSQSPRYKVAKRGQDVALRCDPISGHVSLFWYQQALGQGPEFLTYFQNEAQLDKSGLPSDRFFAERPEGSVSTLKIQRTQQEDSAVYLCASSLERGGSQPQHFGDGTRLSIL.